These 9 T cell receptor beta chains originate from one sample sequenced in a study of T-cell reconstitution after alpha-beta-depleted transplantation in children. Library preparation (for TCRbeta) was performed with unique molecular identifiers. TCRdb reprocessed the PCR reads via MiXCR and lists one record per CDR3 protein. Among about a million distinct CDR3 sequences, about 29% were seen once, and the ten largest hold more than 25%. Material: PBMCs, mostly from graft donor cells, obtained 360 days after TCRalphabeta/CD19-depleted stem cell transplant. These receptors originate from a boy under two years old who had a stem cell transplant for SCID, so the T cells may come from the graft donor.

The rearrangement joins TRBV29-1 to TRBJ2-1; D is undetermined. Germline V gene data show CDR1 as SQVTM and CDR2 as ANQGSEA. The CDR3 contains 13 residues. V was cut by 4 bases and J by 6 bases, with 13 bases left in between. The CDR3 loop reads CSVVGTPSNEQFF. In DNA, the CDR3 is TGCAGCGTTGTAGGTACTCCGAGCAATGAGCAGTTCTTC.

The sample holds a few counts of this clonotype. The genes are TRBV12-3 or TRBV12-4 and TRBJ1-5; D gene ambiguous. Trimming shortened V by 3 bases and J by 7 bases, and 10 bases separated the two germline ends. The CDR3 has 13 residues. The DNA of the CDR3 is TGTGCCAGCAGTTTTGGGCAAGGGCAGCCCCAGCATTTT. It is translated as CASSFGQGQPQHF.

The chain joins TRBV5-1 to TRBJ1-1; D is perhaps TRBD1 (5 bases). From germline, CDR1 is SGHRS and CDR2 YFSETQ. The V end lost 1 base, the J end lost 0 bases, and 19 bases lay between the germline ends. This CDR3 contains 18 residues. DNA for the CDR3: TGCGCCAGCAGCTTGTATTTTTCGGGACGGAGTATGAACACTGAAGCTTTCTTT. It encodes CASSLYFSGRSMNTEAFF.

This sequence joins TRBV24-1 and TRBJ1-2, with 7 bases fitting TRBD1. V trimming: 3 bases; J trimming: 4 bases; junction bases outside the gene matches: 4. The CDR3 extends over 14 amino acids. The germline V gene has CDR1 KGHDR and CDR2 SFDVKD. The CDR3 spells CATSDPAGGYGYTF. As DNA, the CDR3 is TGTGCCACCAGTGATCCCGCAGGGGGCTATGGCTACACCTTC.

The gene calls are TRBV20-1 and TRBJ2-1; weak D call: TRBD2 (7 bases). V dropped 3 bases and J dropped 5 bases, with 20 bases sitting between them. Germline-derived CDR1 and CDR2 are DFQATT and SNEGSKA (reference sequence). CDR3 length: 16 residues. CDR3: CSASSGGGFRDNEQFF. DNA of the CDR3: TGCAGTGCTAGTTCTGGCGGGGGCTTCCGAGACAATGAGCAGTTCTTC.

In its sample, this clonotype was seen a few times. The chain is built from TRBV20-1 and TRBJ2-1; D perhaps matches TRBD2 (5 bases). CDR1 DFQATT and CDR2 SNEGSKA come from the germline V gene (reference sequence). Trimming removed 2 bases at V and 6 bases at J, with 8 bases between. This CDR3 comprises 12 residues. The CDR3 spells CSARLAGNEQFF. Here the CDR3 DNA reads TGCAGTGCTAGACTAGCTGGCAATGAGCAGTTCTTC.

In this sample, this clonotype turned up a few times. The genes are TRBV9 and TRBJ1-1; D gene uncertain. Trimming removed 3 bases at V and 0 bases at J, with 6 bases between. The germline V gene encodes CDR1 SGDLS and CDR2 YYNGEE. This CDR3 has 13 residues. In DNA, the CDR3 is TGTGCCAGCAGCGCCCATATGAACACTGAAGCTTTCTTT. This encodes CASSAHMNTEAFF.

This clonotype was observed a single time. No conserved phenylalanine or tryptophan is present at the end of the CDR3, so a read error is the likely explanation. No DNA is shown, since the ends of the CDR3 on it are uncertain; the CDR3 is the one TCRdb lists. The chain employs TRBV5-6 and TRBJ2-1; the table's D call, TRBD2, has no DNA check behind it. The CDR3 spans 13 amino acids, including both terminal residues. Germline V gene data show CDR1 as SGHDT and CDR2 as YYEEEE. The CDR3 is CASSPALGAPLSI.

This clonotype was counted a few times. The V gene is TRBV3-1, the J gene TRBJ2-5, with 7 bases lining up with TRBD1. The CDR3 spans 14 residues. Germline CDR1 is LGHDT and CDR2 is YNNKEL (reference sequence). J was trimmed by 5 bases and V by 5 bases; bases with no gene match: 8. The CDR3 sequence: CASSSPHRGETQYF. Here the CDR3 DNA reads TGTGCCAGCAGCTCACCCCACAGGGGCGAGACCCAGTACTTC.